A selection of T cell receptor beta chains follows, all from one sample in a study of blood T cells in healthy people across ages. TCRdb redid the calling of the 5' RACE reads with MiXCR, one entry per CDR3 protein. Found here are around 670,000 distinct CDR3 sequences, approximately 30% of them singletons; the top ten hold around 14%. The sequencing input was blood. These receptors all stem from a woman older than 75 in good health. The CDR3 runs from the conserved cysteine through the conserved F or W. The order of the fields is clone size, J gene, D gene, V gene, CDR3 protein, CDR3 DNA. D genes are given only for firm matches. Clone size appears in some rows only: once, few, many, or a class for an expanded clone.

>many|TRBJ2-4|TRBD2|TRBV11-2
CASSLAGGQGIQYF
TGTGCCAGCAGCTTAGCGGGGGGGCAGGGCATTCAGTACTTC
>once|TRBJ2-1|TRBD2|TRBV7-2
CASGSGVSYNEQFF
TGTGCCAGCGGTAGCGGGGTCTCCTACAATGAGCAGTTCTTC
>NA|TRBJ2-7|NA|TRBV20-1
CSAWLRSAYEQYF
TGCAGTGCCTGGTTAAGGAGTGCCTACGAGCAGTACTTC
>few|TRBJ1-2|NA|TRBV7-8
CASSVEIGANYGYTF
TGTGCCAGCAGCGTCGAAATCGGAGCTAACTATGGCTACACCTTC
>NA|TRBJ1-5|NA|TRBV29-1
CSAQTGSSNQPQHF
TGCAGCGCCCAAACGGGCAGTAGCAATCAGCCCCAGCATTTT
>NA|TRBJ2-3|TRBD1|TRBV5-1
CASSVGQSSTDTQYF
TGCGCCAGCAGCGTGGGACAGTCTAGCACAGATACGCAGTATTTT
>NA|TRBJ1-2|NA|TRBV6-2/TRBV6-3
CASSYSRQGSYGYTF
TGTGCCAGCAGTTACTCTCGGCAGGGTTCCTATGGCTACACCTTC
>NA|TRBJ2-1|TRBD1|TRBV10-3
CASRTDRDNEQFF
TGTGCCAGCAGGACGGACAGGGACAATGAGCAGTTCTTC
>few|TRBJ2-7|TRBD2|TRBV7-9
CASSEQWTSGGDYNEQYF
TGTGCCAGCAGCGAGCAATGGACTAGCGGGGGGGACTACAATGAGCAGTACTTC
>NA|TRBJ2-7|TRBD2|TRBV7-2
CASSFTSGYEQYF
TGTGCCAGCAGCTTCACTAGCGGCTACGAGCAGTACTTC
>many|TRBJ2-3|NA|TRBV6-4
CASSAIGVRGDTDTQYF
TGTGCCAGCAGTGCCATAGGGGTTAGAGGAGACACAGATACGCAGTATTTT
>NA|TRBJ1-2|NA|TRBV14
CASSLSGYGGYTF
TGTGCCAGCAGCCTATCGGGTTACGGTGGCTACACCTTC
>many|TRBJ2-7|NA|TRBV5-1
CASSLAAQGYEQYF
TGCGCCAGCAGCTTGGCCGCGCAGGGCTACGAGCAGTACTTC
>NA|TRBJ1-1|TRBD1|TRBV7-9
CASSLVGTGRSEAFF
TGTGCCAGCAGCTTAGTGGGGACAGGTCGTTCTGAAGCTTTCTTT
>NA|TRBJ1-1|NA|TRBV19
CASSKSGRVTEAFF
TGTGCCAGTAGTAAATCAGGGAGAGTGACTGAAGCTTTCTTT
>many|TRBJ2-5|NA|TRBV7-2
CASSLAETTQYF
TGTGCCAGCAGCTTAGCGGAAACGACCCAGTACTTC
>NA|TRBJ2-3|NA|TRBV5-1
CASRLEGGADTQYF
TGCGCCAGCAGATTGGAGGGGGGGGCAGATACGCAGTATTTT
>many|TRBJ1-5|NA|TRBV6-1
CASRRQDLSQPQHF
TGTGCCAGCAGGCGACAGGACTTAAGTCAGCCCCAGCATTTT
>many|TRBJ2-7|NA|TRBV20-1
CSARGPGPFSYEQYF
TGCAGTGCTAGGGGCCCGGGACCCTTCTCCTACGAGCAGTACTTC
>many|TRBJ2-6|NA|TRBV6-2/TRBV6-3
CASSYSRNRADGANVLTF
TGTGCCAGCAGTTACAGTAGGAACAGGGCTGATGGGGCCAACGTCCTGACTTTC
>many|TRBJ2-7|NA|TRBV5-1
CASSRKVILSEQYF
TGCGCCAGCAGCAGGAAGGTCATACTCTCCGAGCAGTACTTC
>few|TRBJ2-3|NA|TRBV15
CATSRDRLIGGATDTQYF
TGTGCCACCAGCAGAGATAGATTGATTGGCGGGGCCACAGATACGCAGTATTTT
>many|TRBJ1-1|NA|TRBV20-1
CSAREWGGMNTEAFF
TGCAGTGCCCGAGAGTGGGGGGGCATGAACACTGAAGCTTTCTTT
>many|TRBJ2-5|NA|TRBV20-1
CSARYQETQYF
TGCAGTGCTAGGTACCAAGAGACCCAGTACTTC
>many|TRBJ2-1|NA|TRBV7-2
CASSLRQGQYNEQFF
TGTGCCAGCAGCTTACGGCAGGGGCAATACAATGAGCAGTTCTTC
>few|TRBJ1-1|NA|TRBV30
CAWSVMNTEAFF
TGTGCCTGGAGTGTAATGAACACTGAAGCTTTCTTT
>many|TRBJ2-7|NA|TRBV3-1
CASSQARGHYEQYF
TGTGCCAGCAGCCAAGCTAGGGGTCACTACGAGCAGTACTTC
>NA|TRBJ2-5|TRBD2|TRBV20-1
CSARGRGGYNEQYF
TGCAGTGCTAGAGGTCGCGGGGGGTACAATGAGCAGTACTTC
>NA|TRBJ2-1|NA|TRBV7-2
CASSLAKGTEVTQFF
TGTGCCAGCAGTCTCGCGAAAGGGACGGAGGTGACCCAGTTCTTC
>few|TRBJ2-5|NA|TRBV7-9
CASSWDLSETQYF
TGTGCCAGCAGCTGGGATCTATCAGAGACCCAGTACTTC
>many|TRBJ2-4|TRBD1|TRBV7-2
CASSLGDRDKNIQYF
TGTGCCAGCAGCTTAGGCGACAGGGACAAAAACATTCAGTACTTC
>few|TRBJ2-7|TRBD2|TRBV28
CASSLTSGGVLTYEQYF
TGTGCCAGCAGCTTGACTAGCGGGGGGGTACTTACCTACGAGCAGTACTTC
>many|TRBJ2-7|NA|TRBV3-1
CASSQAGLAYEQYF
TGTGCCAGCAGCCAAGCGGGGCTAGCTTACGAGCAGTACTTC
>many|TRBJ1-2|TRBD1|TRBV28
CASSSDRSWGGYTF
TGTGCCAGCAGCTCGGACAGGAGCTGGGGTGGCTACACCTTC
>NA|TRBJ2-2|TRBD2|TRBV9
CASRVTSGNTGELFF
TGTGCCAGCAGGGTAACTAGCGGAAACACCGGGGAGCTGTTTTTT
>NA|TRBJ2-7|NA|TRBV7-2
CASSLSSQQKPYEQYF
TGTGCCAGCAGCTTAAGCTCGCAGCAGAAACCCTACGAGCAGTACTTC
>NA|TRBJ1-4|NA|TRBV2
CASSLNAVASGNEKLFF
TGTGCCAGCAGTTTAAACGCCGTAGCCTCTGGGAATGAAAAACTGTTTTTT
>NA|TRBJ1-1|TRBD1|TRBV2
CASSGGQVRTEAFF
TGTGCCAGCAGTGGGGGACAGGTTCGCACTGAAGCTTTCTTT
>few|TRBJ1-4|TRBD1|TRBV13
CASSFPGTGKEKLFF
TGTGCCAGCAGCTTCCCCGGGACAGGGAAAGAAAAACTGTTTTTT
>many|TRBJ1-1|NA|TRBV7-2
CASSLRLRINTEAFF
TGTGCAAGCAGCTTAAGGCTCAGAATAAACACTGAAGCTTTCTTT
>NA|TRBJ1-1|NA|TRBV27
CASSFSGWNTEAFF
TGTGCCAGCAGTTTTTCGGGCTGGAACACTGAAGCTTTCTTT
>many|TRBJ1-2|TRBD1|TRBV9
CASSVGDRLSNYGYTF
TGTGCCAGCAGCGTAGGGGACAGACTCTCTAACTATGGCTACACCTTC
>NA|TRBJ1-1|NA|TRBV29-1
CSAVDGYTEAFF
TGCAGCGCCGTGGACGGTTACACTGAAGCTTTCTTT
>many|TRBJ2-2|TRBD1|TRBV2
CASLADGQGAGGELFF
TGTGCCAGCCTTGCCGACGGACAGGGGGCAGGGGGGGAGCTGTTTTTT
>NA|TRBJ2-5|NA|TRBV4-1
CARRGPNQGVDQETQYF
TGCGCCCGCAGGGGACCCAACCAGGGCGTAGATCAAGAGACCCAGTACTTC
>many|TRBJ2-1|TRBD2|TRBV20-1
CSAIAGGPNEQFF
TGCAGTGCAATAGCGGGGGGGCCGAATGAGCAGTTCTTC
>many|TRBJ1-1|NA|TRBV5-1
CASSLAGTLAEAFF
TGCGCCAGCAGCTTGGCCGGGACGCTGGCTGAAGCTTTCTTT
>NA|TRBJ2-1|NA|TRBV28
CTSNQMGLGAVEQFF
TGTACCAGCAACCAAATGGGGCTGGGGGCGGTGGAGCAGTTCTTC
>many|TRBJ1-6|NA|TRBV14
CASSQDFTLSPLHF
TGTGCCAGCAGCCAAGATTTTACCCTCTCACCCCTCCACTTT
>many|TRBJ2-7|TRBD1|TRBV10-3
CATGGDRGLYEQYF
TGTGCCACGGGGGGAGACAGGGGGCTGTACGAGCAGTACTTC
>many|TRBJ1-2|NA|TRBV6-6
CASSYSKSRGDGYTF
TGTGCCAGCAGTTACTCAAAATCGAGGGGGGATGGCTACACCTTC
>few|TRBJ1-4|NA|TRBV5-1
CASSYGPQGSTNEKLFF
TGCGCCAGCAGCTATGGCCCTCAGGGGTCAACTAATGAAAAACTGTTTTTT
>few|TRBJ2-3|NA|TRBV5-1
CASSLGGARGTDTQYF
TGCGCCAGCAGCTTGGGTGGTGCCCGAGGCACAGATACGCAGTATTTT
>NA|TRBJ1-4|TRBD1|TRBV3-1
CASSRATQGAKGLLFF
TGTGCCAGCAGCCGAGCAACACAGGGGGCAAAGGGACTCCTGTTTTTT
>once|TRBJ2-3|NA|TRBV20-1
CSASTTVGTDTQYF
TGCAGTGCTAGTACGACCGTTGGCACAGATACGCAGTATTTT
>many|TRBJ2-7|NA|TRBV6-8
CALSQMTSYEQYF
TGTGCCCTTAGTCAGATGACCTCCTACGAGCAGTACTTC
>NA|TRBJ2-5|TRBD2|TRBV5-5
CASSFQVAGRETQYF
TGTGCCAGCAGCTTTCAGGTAGCGGGCCGAGAGACCCAGTACTTC
>many|TRBJ1-2|NA|TRBV12-3/TRBV12-4
CASSADVDYGYTF
TGTGCCAGCAGTGCGGATGTGGACTATGGCTACACCTTC